Shown below are 18 T cell receptor beta chains from a single sample sequenced in a study of blood T cell repertoires in COVID-19. TCRdb keeps only in-frame clones here, not all; method: immunoSEQ multiplex PCR. The table has more than 85,000 clones, around 86% seen once. The sample taken for sequencing was peripheral blood. The receptors come from a man between 45 and 60 years old with acute or convalescent COVID-19.

The V call is TRBV10-3, the J call TRBJ2-6; TRBD2 might be the D (6 bases). Germline values: CDR1 ENHRY, CDR2 SYGVKD. V lost 8 bases, J lost 0 bases, and 11 bases lay in between. The CDR3 has 15 residues. The CDR3 bases are TGTGCCATCCTTGGAGGGTTCTCTGGGGCCAACGTCCTGACTTTC. This gives the protein CAILGGFSGANVLTF.

The rearrangement joins TRBV6-5 to TRBJ2-6; D is possibly TRBD1 (5 bases). V lost 4 bases and J 0 bases, leaving 7 bases between the germline ends. From germline, CDR1 is MNHEY and CDR2 SVGAGI. The CDR3 contains 15 residues. Written as DNA, the CDR3 is TGTGCCAGCAGTTTACAGGTCTCTGGGGCCAACGTCCTGACTTTC. Translating it yields CASSLQVSGANVLTF.

The rearrangement joins TRBV6-1 to TRBJ1-6, with a possible D match to TRBD1 (6 bases). V gave up 0 bases and J gave up 13 bases, with 13 bases separating them. Germline CDR1 and CDR2: MNHNS and SASEGT. This CDR3 has 14 residues. The CDR3 is CASSEAPQGLPLHF. DNA for the CDR3: TGTGCCAGCAGTGAAGCACCACAGGGCCTGCCCCTCCACTTT.

V gene TRBV7-9 combines with J gene TRBJ1-2, with D possibly being TRBD1 (6 bases). The CDR3 sequence is 14 residues long. CDR1 SEHNR and CDR2 FQNEAQ come from the germline V gene (reference sequence). Trimming cost V 7 bases and J 6 bases, with 18 bases left between them. CDR3 loop: CASTLRGAGDGYTF. The CDR3 region has the DNA TGTGCCAGCACCCTGAGAGGGGCAGGGGATGGCTACACCTTC.

In this sample, this clone turned up a few times. The chain recombines TRBV6-1 with TRBJ2-7; TRBD2 agrees at 7 bases. The CDR3 consists of 12 residues. CDR1 MNHNS and CDR2 SASEGT come from the germline V gene. The trim removed 7 bases at V and 1 base at J, leaving 1 base unmatched. The CDR3 DNA follows: TGTGCCAGCACAGCGGGATCCTACGAGCAGTACTTC. Translated: CASTAGSYEQYF.

The gene calls are TRBV9 and TRBJ2-1, with a tentative D call TRBD2 (5 bases). Germline assignment: CDR1 SGDLS and CDR2 YYNGEE. This CDR3 is 14 amino acids long. The V end lost 4 bases, the J end lost 3 bases, and 11 bases lay between the germline ends. The DNA for the CDR3 is TGTGCCAGCAGCCCCGGGGAATTCTACAATGAGCAGTTCTTC. As protein: CASSPGEFYNEQFF.

This chain links TRBV10-2 with TRBJ2-1, with 13 positions matching TRBD2. Germline values: CDR1 WSHSY, CDR2 SAAADI. The CDR3 is 15 residues long. After removal of 4 bases from V and 6 bases from J, the junction contained 3 bases not matched to a gene. The CDR3 DNA sequence: TGCGCCAGCAGTGGACTAGCGGGAGGCCTCAATGAGCAGTTCTTC. Encoded protein: CASSGLAGGLNEQFF.

This rearrangement joins TRBV5-1 to TRBJ1-1; no clear D. V dropped 6 bases and J dropped 5 bases, with 14 bases sitting between them. Germline V lookup: CDR1 SGHRS, CDR2 YFSETQ. CDR3 size: 13 residues. CDR3 DNA sequence: TGCGCCAGCATCTCCGATTATCGGACTGAAGCTTTCTTT. It is translated as CASISDYRTEAFF.

The chain joins TRBV19 to TRBJ2-2; 11 nucleotides agree with TRBD2. The length of the CDR3 is 19 residues. J lost 4 bases, V lost 5 bases, and 15 bases had no gene match. Germline lookup yields CDR1 LNHDA and CDR2 SQIVND (reference sequence). The CDR3 here is CASSPHLAGGPPGTGELFF. DNA for the CDR3: TGTGCCAGTAGTCCTCACCTAGCGGGGGGCCCCCCGGGCACCGGGGAGCTGTTTTTT.

This sequence joins TRBV5-6 and TRBJ2-4; 8 nucleotides match TRBD1. The junction had 9 bases not matched to a gene; V was cut back by 4 bases and J by 0 bases. The CDR3 is 17 amino acids. Germline assignment: CDR1 SGHDT and CDR2 YYEEEE. In nucleotides, the CDR3 is TGTGCCAGCAGCCAATGGACAGGGATACTAGCCAAAAACATTCAGTACTTC. This gives the protein CASSQWTGILAKNIQYF.

J is TRBJ2-7 and V is TRBV12-3 or TRBV12-4; D is undetermined. The CDR3 is made up of 13 amino acids. Trimming stripped 1 base from V and 2 bases from J, with 6 bases between. The CDR3 protein is CASSLDITYEQYF. The CDR3 DNA follows: TGTGCCAGCAGTTTAGACATTACCTACGAGCAGTACTTC.

The rearrangement joins TRBV14 to TRBJ1-1; 7 bases line up with TRBD1. The CDR3 extends over 15 amino acids. Germline CDR1 SGHDN, CDR2 FVKESK. V gave up 2 bases and J gave up 0 bases; unmatched junction bases: 3. The CDR3 coding sequence is TGTGCCAGCAGCCAAACAGGGGCGATGAACACTGAAGCTTTCTTT. This codes for CASSQTGAMNTEAFF.

The chain links TRBV3-1 (or the pseudogene TRBV3-2) to TRBJ2-5; TRBD2 matches 8 bases. The CDR3 contains 18 residues. V dropped 5 bases and J dropped 2; count of bases not matched to a gene: 16. CDR1 is LGHDT and CDR2 is YNNKEL in the germline V gene (reference sequence). The DNA for the CDR3 is TGTGCCAGCAGCTCCCGGCACAGCGGGGGACCACCTCAAGAGACCCAGTACTTC. Translating it yields CASSSRHSGGPPQETQYF.

V usage is TRBV7-2 and J usage is TRBJ1-1; no firm D call. The CDR3 covers 13 residues. Germline V gives CDR1 SGHTA, CDR2 FQGNSA. Trimming shortened V by 3 bases and J by 3 bases, and 8 bases separated the two germline ends. CDR3: CASSFGVYTEAFF. CDR3 coding DNA: TGTGCCAGCAGCTTCGGGGTATACACTGAAGCTTTCTTT.

The count of this clone is one. The chain combines TRBV9 with TRBJ2-2; 9 nucleotides match TRBD2. V was clipped by 0 bases and J by 1 base; unmatched bases: 1. The CDR3 has 16 amino acids. In germline, CDR1 is SGDLS, CDR2 YYNGEE. In nucleotides, the CDR3 is TGTGCCAGCAGCGTAGGACTAGCGGTGAACACCGGGGAGCTGTTTTTT. As protein: CASSVGLAVNTGELFF.

The rearrangement uses TRBV16 and TRBJ2-1, with 9 bases identical to TRBD2. CDR3 length: 18 amino acids. Germline V CDR1 and CDR2: KGHSY, FQNENV. The trim removed 2 bases at V and 3 bases at J, leaving 11 bases unmatched. The DNA for the CDR3 is TGTGCCAGCAGCCAAGCGTTAGCGGGAGCGGGGTACTACAATGAGCAGTTCTTC. Protein product: CASSQALAGAGYYNEQFF.

The V and J genes are TRBV7-9 and TRBJ2-4; maybe TRBD2 (7 bases). The CDR3 runs to 13 residues. Deletions cut 5 bases from V and 14 bases from J, with 19 bases between. Germline CDR1 and CDR2: SEHNR and FQNEAQ (reference sequence). DNA of the CDR3: TGTGCCAGCAGCCCGCAGGGAGGGGGGGAGAAGTACTTC. Protein product: CASSPQGGGEKYF. Looking up the rest from reference TRBV7-9 and TRBJ2-4 gives the full variable domain: DTGVSQNPRHKITKRGQNVTFRCDPISEHNRLYWYRQTLGQGPEFLTYFQNEAQLEKSRLLSDRFSAERPKGSFSTLEIQRTEQGDSAMYLCASSPQGGGEKYFGAGTRLSVL.

J is TRBJ1-6 and V is TRBV30; D is undetermined. Germline V gene sequence: CDR1 GTSNPN, CDR2 SVGIG (reference sequence). Between the trimmed V and J ends, which lost 2 bases and 9 bases, there was a span of 11 bases. The CDR3 length is 13 residues. CDR3 sequence: CAWSRRDGSPLHF. CDR3 DNA: TGTGCCTGGAGTCGAAGAGATGGTTCACCCCTCCACTTT.